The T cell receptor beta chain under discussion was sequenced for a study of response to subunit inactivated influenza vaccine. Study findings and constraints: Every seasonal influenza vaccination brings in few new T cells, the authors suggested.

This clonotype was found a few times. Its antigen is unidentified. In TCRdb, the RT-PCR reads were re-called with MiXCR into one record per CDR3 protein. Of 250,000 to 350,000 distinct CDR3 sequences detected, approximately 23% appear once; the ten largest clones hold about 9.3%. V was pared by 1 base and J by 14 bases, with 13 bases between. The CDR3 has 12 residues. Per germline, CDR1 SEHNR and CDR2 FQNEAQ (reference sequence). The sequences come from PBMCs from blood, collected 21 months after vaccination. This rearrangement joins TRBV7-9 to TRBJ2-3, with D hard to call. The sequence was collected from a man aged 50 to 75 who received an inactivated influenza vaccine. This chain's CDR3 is CASSLGRRHRYF. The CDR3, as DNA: TGTGCCAGCAGCTTAGGGCGGCGCCACCGGTATTTT.